This T cell receptor beta chain was found in a study of blood T cell repertoires in COVID-19. In the study overall: The samples span acute and convalescent COVID-19 from the United States, Italy and Spain. In each case, the material was cDNA or gDNA derived from T cells, B-cell-depleted T cells, or PBMCs.

The CDR3 length is 12 residues. The germline gives CDR1 KGHSH, CDR2 LQKENI. The V end was cut by 4 bases, the J end by 5 bases, with 8 bases between. The authors' processing: The assay estimated nucleated cells by amplifying reference gene primers. Method: immunoSEQ multiplex PCR; TCRdb's copy keeps in-frame clones and lacks some. V and J calls and clone size are copied from that table; D and trimming were computed from the DNA. The sample contains hundreds of thousands of clones, about 93% of which appear only once. The sequenced sample was peripheral blood. The chain has TRBV18 and TRBJ1-1; D might be TRBD1 (5 bases). The source is a woman between 18 and 30 years old who had recovered from COVID-19. The chain's CDR3 is CASSRGETEAFF. The CDR3, as DNA: TGTGCCAGCTCACGGGGGGAGACTGAAGCTTTCTTT.